The entry below gives a single T cell receptor beta chain sequence along with its context. The CDR3 length is 13 residues. Germline trimming cut 5 bases from V and 7 bases from J; bases unmatched to any gene: 4. Germline-derived CDR1 and CDR2 are DFQATT and SNEGSKA (reference sequence). This entry is derived from a study of CD8 T cells in Susac syndrome. cDNA came from roughly 0.5 to 1 ug RNA primed by random hexamers. TCRdb re-called the immunoSEQ multiplex PCR reads with MiXCR, one entry per CDR3 protein. The sample holds some 210,000 distinct CDR3 sequences, approximately 94% seen once. The chain employs TRBV20-1 and TRBJ1-6; TRBD1 matches at 8 bases. Specimen: CD4+ T cells from PBMCs. The TCR originated in a human donor with Susac syndrome. The CDR3 DNA follows: TGCAGTGCTCAAAGGGACAGGAATTCACCCCTCCACTTT. This sequence encodes CSAQRDRNSPLHF.